These 27 T cell receptor beta chains share one sample of origin, sequenced in a study of CD8+ T cells in alopecia areata. Following RNA extraction, reverse transcription yielded cDNA that acted as the sequencing template. TCRdb's table, derived via immunoSEQ multiplex PCR, lists solely in-frame clones and lacks some. The repertoire holds approximately 120,000 clones, with around 60% as singletons. The treatment here: oral pan-JAK inhibitor, 5-10 mg twice daily. This material consisted of CD4+ T cells sorted from blood, taken at week 4, from a patient treated with tofacitinib. These TCRs come from a human donor with alopecia areata.

The rearrangement joins TRBV5-1 to TRBJ2-7; D call uncertain. Trimming left V 0 bases short and J 0 bases short, with 10 bases between. Germline CDR1 and CDR2: SGHRS and YFSETQ. The CDR3 is made up of 15 amino acids. The CDR3 DNA reads as TGCGCCAGCAGCTTGGAATTTCTGGCCTCCTACGAGCAGTACTTC. Translation gives CASSLEFLASYEQYF. Together with reference TRBV5-1 and TRBJ2-7, the CDR3 gives the full variable domain: KAGVTQTPRYLIKTRGQQVTLSCSPISGHRSVSWYQQTPGQGLQFLFEYFSETQRNKGNFPGRFSGRQFSNSRSEMNVSTLELGDSALYLCASSLEFLASYEQYFGPGTRLTVT.

The chain combines TRBV27 with TRBJ2-2; maybe TRBD2 (5 bases). Germline V gives CDR1 MNHEY, CDR2 SMNVEV (reference sequence). The CDR3 contains 17 residues. Trimming took 1 base from V and 4 from J, leaving 16 bases between them. CDR3 DNA: TGTGCCAGCAGTTTATTTCCCCGGGTCAGCGGCACCGGGGAGCTGTTTTTT. Its protein is CASSLFPRVSGTGELFF.

The chain carries TRBV29-1 and TRBJ2-1, with 7 bases that match TRBD1. The CDR3 consists of 14 residues. V shed 7 bases, J shed 4 bases, and the junction held 10 bases outside the gene matches. In germline, CDR1 is SQVTM, CDR2 ANQGSEA. Written as DNA, the CDR3 is TGCAGCGACATGACAGGGTCAGGGTACAATGAGCAGTTCTTC. This encodes CSDMTGSGYNEQFF.

This clone was counted a single time. The chain joins TRBV2 to TRBJ2-5, with 11 bases fitting TRBD2. The CDR3 is 13 residues long. Germline assignment: CDR1 SNHLY and CDR2 FYNNEI. V lost 6 bases to trimming and J lost 9 bases; unmatched junction nucleotides: 6. The CDR3: CASRVAGGRAQYF. The CDR3 DNA follows: TGTGCCAGCAGAGTAGCGGGGGGGCGAGCCCAGTACTTC.

V is TRBV5-1 and J is TRBJ2-5; 10 positions match TRBD2. This CDR3 is built from 14 residues. Germline lookup yields CDR1 SGHRS and CDR2 YFSETQ. The ends lost 0 bases at V and 13 bases at J; junction bases unmatched: 9. CDR3 coding DNA: TGCGCCAGCAGCTTGGGACTAGCGGGCTTTGGTGCGTACTTC. Its protein product is CASSLGLAGFGAYF.

The chain couples TRBV4-2 to TRBJ2-3, with 7 bases lining up with TRBD1. The CDR3 length is 15 residues. Trimming took 1 base from V and 1 from J; bases not matched to a gene: 2. Germline V gene sequence: CDR1 LGHNA, CDR2 YNFKEQ. The chain's CDR3 is CASSQGQGRTDTQYF. In DNA, the CDR3 is TGTGCCAGCAGCCAAGGACAGGGACGCACAGATACGCAGTATTTT.

This clone showed up just once. The rearrangement links TRBV29-1 to TRBJ1-1; the D is unclear. Germline lookup yields CDR1 SQVTM and CDR2 ANQGSEA. This CDR3 is 12 amino acids long. The ends were cut back, 8 bases at V and 5 bases at J, with 15 bases in the middle. The CDR3 sequence is CSTQQPSTEAFF. The CDR3 DNA reads TGCAGCACCCAGCAGCCCTCGACTGAAGCTTTCTTT.

This clone has only a few counts. CDR3 sequence (DNA): TGCAGCGTTGCCGGGACAGAGAATCAGCCCCAGCATTTT. Translated: CSVAGTENQPQHF. The J gene is TRBJ1-5, the V gene TRBV29-1; 7 bases are shared with TRBD1. V dropped 4 bases and J dropped 4; count of bases not matched to a gene: 4. Germline values: CDR1 SQVTM, CDR2 ANQGSEA. CDR3 size: 13 residues.

V is TRBV20-1 and J is TRBJ2-5, with D tentatively TRBD2 (5 bases). The CDR3 sequence is 11 residues long. V was trimmed by 5 bases and J by 9 bases, leaving 13 bases between them. Germline V lookup: CDR1 DFQATT, CDR2 SNEGSKA (reference sequence). CDR3 protein: CSARGGGPQYF. DNA of the CDR3: TGCAGTGCTCGAGGCGGAGGCCCCCAGTACTTC.

The chain couples TRBV30 to TRBJ1-5; D unclear. The V and J ends lost 1 base and 4 bases respectively, with 11 bases between them. The CDR3 contains 14 residues. Germline CDR1 GTSNPN, CDR2 SVGIG (reference sequence). The CDR3 nucleotides read TGTGCCTGGAGTGAGGGTCCGATGAATCAGCCCCAGCATTTT. This codes for CAWSEGPMNQPQHF.

V and J are TRBV4-3 and TRBJ1-2, with D perhaps TRBD1 (6 bases). Per germline, CDR1 LGHNA and CDR2 YSLEER. Trimming cost V 4 bases and J 7 bases, with 16 bases left between them. This CDR3 region has 14 residues. CDR3: CASSPGTLNAGYTF. In DNA form, the CDR3 reads TGCGCCAGCAGCCCAGGGACACTAAATGCTGGCTACACCTTC.

The chain recombines TRBV10-3 with TRBJ1-1, with D unclear. There are 11 residues in the CDR3. V gave up 0 bases and J gave up 10 bases, with 6 bases separating them. In germline, CDR1 is ENHRY, CDR2 SYGVKD. The CDR3, as DNA: TGTGCCATCAGTGAGTCGGAGTCAGCTTTCTTT. It yields the protein CAISESESAFF.

The chain employs TRBV2 and TRBJ2-2, with 11 bases aligning to TRBD2. This CDR3 spans 15 amino acids. V dropped 6 bases and J dropped 5; count of bases not matched to a gene: 5. In germline, CDR1 is SNHLY, CDR2 FYNNEI. The CDR3 sequence: CASSGSGRGTGELFF. CDR3 sequence (DNA): TGTGCCAGCAGCGGTAGCGGGAGGGGTACCGGGGAGCTGTTTTTT.

This clone was found a few times. This chain connects TRBV25-1 to TRBJ1-2; weak D call: TRBD1 (6 bases). V gave up 3 bases and J gave up 6 bases, with 20 bases separating them. The CDR3 sequence is 16 residues long. Germline V CDR1 and CDR2: MGHDK, SYGVNS. The CDR3 DNA reads as TGTGCCAGCAGTGATCCCGGATGGGGGGCTAGGGATGGCTACACCTTC. This codes for CASSDPGWGARDGYTF.

V and J are TRBV4-3 and TRBJ2-2, with unresolved D. The V gene's germline CDR1 is LGHNA and CDR2 YSLEER. The length of the CDR3 is 14 residues. Trimming left V 3 bases short and J 5 bases short, with 10 bases between. The CDR3 protein is CASSHLEKTGELFF. CDR3 bases: TGCGCCAGCAGCCACCTAGAGAAAACCGGGGAGCTGTTTTTT.

A few counts support this clone. J is TRBJ2-4 and V is TRBV9; maybe TRBD2 (6 bases). CDR1 is SGDLS, CDR2 YYNGEE, per germline. Trimming shortened V by 3 bases and J by 8 bases, and 12 bases separated the two germline ends. The CDR3 consists of 13 residues. The CDR3, as DNA: TGTGCCAGCAGCGGAGCCCCGGGGGACATTCAGTACTTC. Translation: CASSGAPGDIQYF. Together with reference TRBV9 and TRBJ2-4, the CDR3 gives the full variable domain: DSGVTQTPKHLITATGQRVTLRCSPRSGDLSVYWYQQSLDQGLQFLIQYYNGEERAKGNILERFSAQQFPDLHSELNLSSLELGDSALYFCASSGAPGDIQYFGAGTRLSVL.

The V gene is TRBV6-5, the J gene TRBJ2-1; D assignment may be TRBD1 or TRBD2 (7 bases each). Trimming took 8 bases from V and 5 from J, leaving 19 bases between them. In germline, CDR1 is MNHEY, CDR2 SVGAGI. This CDR3 has 15 amino acids. The CDR3: CASRGDSNLNNEQFF. The DNA for the CDR3 is TGTGCCAGCCGGGGGGACAGCAACCTTAACAATGAGCAGTTCTTC.

The chain uses TRBV7-3 and TRBJ2-1, with 9 bases aligning to TRBD1. Germline V CDR1 and CDR2: SGHTA, FQGTGA. CDR3 length: 14 residues. Losses at the gene ends were 3 bases for V and 6 bases for J; bases not matched to a gene: 3. Here the CDR3 reads CASSFGTGLNEQFF. In DNA form, the CDR3 reads TGTGCCAGCAGCTTCGGGACAGGGCTCAATGAGCAGTTCTTC. The whole variable domain, filled in from reference TRBV7-3 and TRBJ2-1, reads GAGVSQTPSNKVTEKGKYVELRCDPISGHTALYWYRQSLGQGPEFLIYFQGTGAADDSGLPNDRFFAVRPEGSVSTLKIQRTERGDSAVYLCASSFGTGLNEQFFGPGTRLTVL.

V and J are TRBV25-1 and TRBJ1-1; D gene ambiguous. Germline V gene data show CDR1 as MGHDK and CDR2 as SYGVNS. The CDR3 runs 18 residues. V was shortened by 2 bases and J by 0 bases, with 19 bases between the two germline ends. The DNA of the CDR3 is TGTGCCAGCAGTGAAGCCAGGAACACCCGAAACCTGAACACTGAAGCTTTCTTT. Protein: CASSEARNTRNLNTEAFF.

In this sample, this clone turned up a few times. The chain employs TRBV29-1 and TRBJ1-4, with 9 bases matching TRBD1. J gave up 7 bases and V 6 bases, and 9 bases lay outside the gene matches. This CDR3 has 14 amino acids. CDR1 SQVTM and CDR2 ANQGSEA come from the germline V gene. The CDR3 is CSVLYRGRAEKLFF. The CDR3 region has the DNA TGCAGCGTATTGTACAGGGGGCGCGCTGAAAAACTGTTTTTT.

This clone has only a few counts. The chain couples TRBV7-2 to TRBJ2-1; 11 bases are shared with TRBD2. V shed 5 bases, J shed 6 bases, and the junction held 15 bases outside the gene matches. The V gene's germline CDR1 is SGHTA and CDR2 FQGNSA. CDR3 length: 18 residues. This CDR3 reads CASSLRKVAGGSFNEQFF. The CDR3 coding sequence is TGTGCCAGCAGCCTCCGGAAAGTAGCGGGAGGGTCGTTCAATGAGCAGTTCTTC.

This clone was observed a few times. The J gene is TRBJ2-7, the V gene TRBV29-1; a possible D gene is TRBD2 (5 bases). The length of the CDR3 is 14 residues. Trimming cost V 4 bases and J 4 bases, with 17 bases left between them. The germline V gene has CDR1 SQVTM and CDR2 ANQGSEA. The CDR3 bases are TGCAGCGTTGTCCTGATCACGGGGAGATACGAGCAGTACTTC. It encodes CSVVLITGRYEQYF.

V is TRBV7-2 and J is TRBJ1-1; D remains unclear. Trimming shortened V by 1 base and J by 5 bases, and 8 bases separated the two germline ends. Germline CDR1 and CDR2: SGHTA and FQGNSA. This CDR3 spans 13 amino acids. The CDR3 protein is CASSLGRRTEAFF. CDR3 coding DNA: TGTGCCAGCAGCTTAGGTCGACGGACTGAAGCTTTCTTT.

The chain employs TRBV1 and TRBJ2-3. TRBV1 is a known pseudogene. CDR3 size: 13 residues. The CDR3 spells CTSSQGGTDTQYF. The CDR3 DNA reads as TGCACCAGCAGCCAAGGGGGGACAGATACGCAGTATTTT.

The chain carries TRBV23-1 and TRBJ2-5, with D possibly being TRBD1 or TRBD2 (5 bases each). TRBV23-1 is an ORF, with its function uncertain. V dropped 0 bases and J dropped 0 bases, with 26 bases sitting between them. This CDR3 region has 21 residues. CDR3 residues: CASSQSVGHGDLGRDQETQYF. DNA for the CDR3: TGCGCCAGCAGTCAATCGGTCGGACATGGGGACCTTGGGCGGGACCAAGAGACCCAGTACTTC.

The V call is TRBV7-2, the J call TRBJ2-1; the D gene is possibly TRBD2 (6 bases). CDR3 length: 13 amino acids. Germline assignment: CDR1 SGHTA and CDR2 FQGNSA. Trimming shortened V by 4 bases and J by 6 bases, and 10 bases separated the two germline ends. CDR3 sequence (DNA): TGTGCCAGCAGCTACGGGGGTGTCAATGAGCAGTTCTTC. Amino acids: CASSYGGVNEQFF.

This chain connects TRBV7-2 to TRBJ2-5, with 9 bases matching TRBD2. This CDR3 spans 14 amino acids. Germline trimming cut 5 bases from V and 5 bases from J; bases unmatched to any gene: 6. Germline V gene sequence: CDR1 SGHTA, CDR2 FQGNSA. This CDR3 is CASSLLAGGETQYF. The CDR3 DNA reads TGTGCCAGCAGCCTACTAGCGGGCGGGGAGACCCAGTACTTC.